This T cell receptor beta chain came from a study of cytomegalovirus exposure and HLA in healthy donors. Study overall: Within an early data release were approximately 85 million unique TCRs drawn from HLA-typed donors. Study-wide results and caveats: Later analysis showed TCR association rates varying by HLA locus, highest for DRB1 and lowest for HLA-C. Association of a missense DCLRE1C variant with TCR beta V- and J-gene trimming was reported in a later analysis.

V was trimmed by 3 bases and J by 2 bases, leaving 14 bases between them. The CDR3 has 15 residues. From germline, CDR1 is SGHNT and CDR2 YYREEE (reference sequence). This clone was recorded only once. No antigen is known for it. Primers included in the PCR were 60 Vbeta and 13 Jbeta primers. Assay: immunoSEQ multiplex PCR; the TCRdb copy retains only in-frame clones and omits some. The sample lists 150,000 to 200,000 clones, roughly 77% occurring once. The clonotype comes from a woman aged 50 to 65 in good health and CMV-seronegative. The chain is built from TRBV5-4 and TRBJ1-2; TRBD1 is a possible D gene (6 bases). The sequenced sample was PBMCs. The CDR3 loop is CASSSDRMGNYGYTF. As DNA, the CDR3 is TGTGCCAGCAGCTCCGACAGGATGGGAAACTATGGCTACACCTTC.